Shown below are 3 T cell receptor beta chains from a single sample sequenced in a study of CD8 T cells in Susac syndrome. After extraction with the RNeasy kit, roughly 0.45 to 1 ug of the RNA was reverse transcribed using random hexamers. TCRdb itself ran the immunoSEQ multiplex PCR reads through MiXCR, one entry per CDR3 protein. The profile shows roughly 330,000 distinct CDR3 sequences, roughly nine tenths of them singletons. Sequencing was done on a sample of CD4+ T cells from PBMCs. All receptors come from a human donor with multiple sclerosis.

In its sample, this clonotype was seen once. The chain is built from TRBV3-1 and TRBJ2-5, with D tentatively TRBD2 (5 bases). The CDR3 spans 16 residues. Trimming took 0 bases from V and 5 from J, leaving 16 bases between them. Germline V CDR1 and CDR2: LGHDT, YNNKEL (reference sequence). The CDR3 DNA follows: TGTGCCAGCAGCCAAGATAGAGGGCCGCTGGGTGAGACCCAGTACTTC. This gives the protein CASSQDRGPLGETQYF.

The chain uses TRBV6-5 and TRBJ2-1; no reliable D call. Trimming took 6 bases from V and 9 from J, leaving 15 bases between them. Germline lookup yields CDR1 MNHEY and CDR2 SVGAGI. The CDR3 covers 13 residues. This chain's CDR3 is CASRTPGGGEQFF. In nucleotides, the CDR3 is TGTGCCAGCAGAACCCCAGGCGGTGGTGAGCAGTTCTTC.

This sequence joins TRBV18 and TRBJ2-5; D is unclear. Germline lookup yields CDR1 KGHSH and CDR2 LQKENI. The CDR3 contains 14 residues. The V end was cut by 3 bases, the J end by 1 base, with 9 bases between. This chain's CDR3 is CASSPMGIQETQYF. As DNA, the CDR3 is TGTGCCAGCTCACCGATGGGTATCCAAGAGACCCAGTACTTC. The entire variable domain, with the rest obtained from reference TRBV18 and TRBJ2-5, is as follows: NAGVMQNPRHLVRRRGQEARLRCSPMKGHSHVYWYRQLPEEGLKFMVYLQKENIIDESGMPKERFSAEFPKEGPSILRIQQVVRGDSAAYFCASSPMGIQETQYFGPGTRLLVL.